The source of this T cell receptor (beta chain) is a study of blood T cells in healthy people across ages. A sample-barcoded 5' primer and a J-beta primer mix were used in a second PCR of roughly 7 to 11 cycles. TCRdb re-called the 5' RACE reads through MiXCR, storing one row per CDR3 protein. The profile shows hundreds of thousands of distinct CDR3 sequences, roughly 50% of them singletons. The germline V gene has CDR1 LGHDT and CDR2 YNNKEL (reference sequence). The V end lost 3 bases, the J end lost 0 bases, and 13 bases lay between the germline ends. This CDR3 region has 16 residues. The TCR originated in a man in his forties in good health. The chain couples TRBV3-1 to TRBJ2-3; a possible D gene is TRBD2 (6 bases). The sequenced sample was blood. In nucleotides, the CDR3 is TGTGCCAGCAGCCAGATCTCGGGGGTTAGCACAGATACGCAGTATTTT. Encoded protein: CASSQISGVSTDTQYF.